The clone carrying this TCR beta chain has ten or more counts. The data derive from a study of immune characterization of retroperitoneal liposarcoma. The CDR3 totals 17 residues. Germline lookup yields CDR1 SGHVS and CDR2 FNYEAQ. One entry per CDR3 protein, called by TCRdb with MiXCR from the PCR reads. The sample contains around 6,300 distinct CDR3 sequences, roughly 29% of which appear only once. Sequencing input: blood. The TCR comes from a male donor with retroperitoneal liposarcoma. This chain connects TRBV7-6 to TRBJ2-1; the D gene is possibly TRBD2 (5 bases). The end of the DNA is better explained by TRBJ2-7, so the J call may be wrong. The CDR3 reads CASSLISGIASNYEQYF. The CDR3 nucleotides are TGTGCCAGCAGCTTAATCTCGGGGATAGCGAGCAACTACGAGCAGTACTTC.